A selection of T cell receptor beta chains follows, all from one sample in a study of blood T cell repertoires in COVID-19. Produced via immunoSEQ multiplex PCR; TCRdb's table is partial and in-frame only. The sample carries approximately 84,000 clones, over 80% recorded once. The source material was peripheral blood. The source is a human donor in a cohort sampled during active COVID-19. Each CDR3 is given with its conserved first and last residue. Each record gives: D gene, clone size, CDR3 length, J gene, V gene, CDR3 DNA, CDR3 protein. A D gene is named only where the DNA matches it firmly. Clone size is given for some rows only: seen once, a few or many times, or a class if the clone is expanded.

d_call: NA
clone_size: few
cdr3_length: 15
j_call: TRBJ2-1
v_call: TRBV19
cdr3_nt: TGTGCCAGTAGTATAGGCGGGACTCTCTACAATGAGCAGTTCTTC
cdr3_aa: CASSIGGTLYNEQFF

d_call: NA
clone_size: NA
cdr3_length: 15
j_call: TRBJ1-6
v_call: TRBV6-5
cdr3_nt: TGTGCCAGCATCCCGGTAGAGGGTGGCAATTCACCCCTCCACTTT
cdr3_aa: CASIPVEGGNSPLHF

d_call: TRBD1
clone_size: many
cdr3_length: 14
j_call: TRBJ2-7
v_call: TRBV7-9
cdr3_nt: TGTGCCAGCAGCCTCTCCCAGGGGGCCTACGAGCAGTACTTC
cdr3_aa: CASSLSQGAYEQYF

d_call: NA
clone_size: NA
cdr3_length: 15
j_call: TRBJ2-5
v_call: TRBV7-3
cdr3_nt: TGTGCCAGCAGCTCCTACGGACGGGGCCAAGAGACCCAGTACTTC
cdr3_aa: CASSSYGRGQETQYF

d_call: TRBD2
clone_size: NA
cdr3_length: 18
j_call: TRBJ2-3
v_call: TRBV3-1/TRBV3-2
cdr3_nt: TGTGCCAGCAGCCAAACGGATGGGTCTAGCGGATTCACAGATACGCAGTATTTT
cdr3_aa: CASSQTDGSSGFTDTQYF

d_call: NA
clone_size: NA
cdr3_length: 15
j_call: TRBJ1-1
v_call: TRBV5-1
cdr3_nt: TGCGCCAGCAGGTCCCAGAGTGGGGGGAATACTGAAGCTTTCTTT
cdr3_aa: CASRSQSGGNTEAFF

d_call: TRBD1
clone_size: NA
cdr3_length: 15
j_call: TRBJ1-1
v_call: TRBV28
cdr3_nt: TGTGCCAGCAGTTGGCGGGACAGGTTGAACACTGAAGCTTTCTTT
cdr3_aa: CASSWRDRLNTEAFF

d_call: NA
clone_size: NA
cdr3_length: 15
j_call: TRBJ1-1
v_call: TRBV19
cdr3_nt: TGTGCCAGTAGTATAGGTAGGCGGTTGAGCACTGAAGCTTTCTTT
cdr3_aa: CASSIGRRLSTEAFF

d_call: NA
clone_size: NA
cdr3_length: 15
j_call: TRBJ1-4
v_call: TRBV11-2
cdr3_nt: TGTGCCAGCAGCCGATCGGGGGGGCTCCAAGAAAAACTGTTTTTT
cdr3_aa: CASSRSGGLQEKLFF

d_call: TRBD1
clone_size: NA
cdr3_length: 15
j_call: TRBJ2-1
v_call: TRBV28
cdr3_nt: TGTGCCAGCAGTTCCCCCGGGACAGCCTACAATGAGCAGTTCTTC
cdr3_aa: CASSSPGTAYNEQFF

d_call: TRBD2
clone_size: NA
cdr3_length: 17
j_call: TRBJ2-6
v_call: TRBV5-1
cdr3_nt: TGCGCCAGCAGTTTGGTAGCGGGGGTCTCTGGGGCCAACGTCCTGACTTTC
cdr3_aa: CASSLVAGVSGANVLTF

d_call: NA
clone_size: few
cdr3_length: 14
j_call: TRBJ2-7
v_call: TRBV3-1/TRBV3-2
cdr3_nt: TGTGCCAGCAGCCCCCTCCGGAGGGAAGGCGAGCAGTACTTC
cdr3_aa: CASSPLRREGEQYF

d_call: NA
clone_size: few
cdr3_length: 14
j_call: TRBJ2-7
v_call: TRBV3-1/TRBV3-2
cdr3_nt: TGTGCCAGCAGCCAAGATCGGAGCTCCTACGAGCAGTACTTC
cdr3_aa: CASSQDRSSYEQYF

d_call: TRBD1
clone_size: NA
cdr3_length: 13
j_call: TRBJ2-1
v_call: TRBV29-1
cdr3_nt: TGCAGCGTTGATAAACAGGGGGCAAATGAGCAGTTCTTC
cdr3_aa: CSVDKQGANEQFF

d_call: NA
clone_size: NA
cdr3_length: 17
j_call: TRBJ2-2
v_call: TRBV27
cdr3_nt: TGTGCCAGCAGCTATACCTCCGGGGGGCTCATAACCGGGGAGCTGTTTTTT
cdr3_aa: CASSYTSGGLITGELFF

d_call: TRBD1
clone_size: few
cdr3_length: 14
j_call: TRBJ2-1
v_call: TRBV15
cdr3_nt: TGTGCCACCAGCTCAGGGACAGAACAATTAGAGCAGTTCTTC
cdr3_aa: CATSSGTEQLEQFF

d_call: NA
clone_size: NA
cdr3_length: 16
j_call: TRBJ1-1
v_call: TRBV7-3
cdr3_nt: TGTGCCAGCAGCTTAACCTCGGGCAGGGGAATTGGTGAAGCTTTCTTT
cdr3_aa: CASSLTSGRGIGEAFF

d_call: TRBD2
clone_size: NA
cdr3_length: 16
j_call: TRBJ2-2
v_call: TRBV28
cdr3_nt: TGTGCCAGCAGTACCGGGACTAGCGGGACGACCGGGGAGCTGTTTTTT
cdr3_aa: CASSTGTSGTTGELFF

d_call: NA
clone_size: NA
cdr3_length: 18
j_call: TRBJ2-1
v_call: TRBV19
cdr3_nt: TGTGCCAGTCAGGGGATTGTTTACAGGGAGAGCTCCTACAATGAGCAGTTCTTC
cdr3_aa: CASQGIVYRESSYNEQFF

d_call: TRBD2
clone_size: NA
cdr3_length: 18
j_call: TRBJ2-7
v_call: TRBV5-1
cdr3_nt: TGCGCCAGCAGCTTGGTAGGGACTAGCGGGACATCCTTGGGGGAGCAGTACTTC
cdr3_aa: CASSLVGTSGTSLGEQYF

d_call: NA
clone_size: few
cdr3_length: 14
j_call: TRBJ1-6
v_call: TRBV6-1
cdr3_nt: TGTGCCAGCAGTGAGGGGGGAGGTAATTCACCCCTCCACTTT
cdr3_aa: CASSEGGGNSPLHF

d_call: NA
clone_size: few
cdr3_length: 14
j_call: TRBJ1-2
v_call: TRBV7-8
cdr3_nt: TGTGCCAGCAGCTTAGGTGCCACCGAGTATGGCTACACCTTC
cdr3_aa: CASSLGATEYGYTF

d_call: NA
clone_size: NA
cdr3_length: 14
j_call: TRBJ2-7
v_call: TRBV28
cdr3_nt: TGTGCCAGCAGTTTCGCCGGGAGCTCCTACGAGCAGTACTTC
cdr3_aa: CASSFAGSSYEQYF

d_call: TRBD1
clone_size: NA
cdr3_length: 15
j_call: TRBJ1-1
v_call: TRBV4-3
cdr3_nt: TGCGCCAGCAGCCAAGACCCTGGACAGGGGGAACGGGCTTTCTTT
cdr3_aa: CASSQDPGQGERAFF

d_call: TRBD2
clone_size: NA
cdr3_length: 14
j_call: TRBJ2-7
v_call: TRBV7-3
cdr3_nt: TGTGCCAGCAACCCCACCGGGTCTAGCGGGAGGGGAGATTTC
cdr3_aa: CASNPTGSSGRGDF

d_call: NA
clone_size: NA
cdr3_length: 13
j_call: TRBJ1-2
v_call: TRBV19
cdr3_nt: TGTGCCAGTGGTGTCCAGATTAACTATGGCTACACCTTC
cdr3_aa: CASGVQINYGYTF

d_call: NA
clone_size: NA
cdr3_length: 14
j_call: TRBJ1-1
v_call: TRBV7-8
cdr3_nt: TGTGCCAGCAGCTTAGGCTCTCCTCGGACTGAAGCTTTCTTT
cdr3_aa: CASSLGSPRTEAFF

d_call: NA
clone_size: NA
cdr3_length: 16
j_call: TRBJ2-1
v_call: TRBV28
cdr3_nt: TGTGCCAGCAGTCGTAGCGGAAGCCTCTCCTACAATGAGCAGTTCTTC
cdr3_aa: CASSRSGSLSYNEQFF

d_call: NA
clone_size: NA
cdr3_length: 14
j_call: TRBJ1-1
v_call: TRBV6-5
cdr3_nt: TGTGCCAGCAGTATAGAGCGGGGGGCGGCTGAAGCTTTCTTT
cdr3_aa: CASSIERGAAEAFF

d_call: NA
clone_size: NA
cdr3_length: 15
j_call: TRBJ2-2
v_call: TRBV5-4
cdr3_nt: TGTGCCAGCAGTCGACAGATATCGAACACCGGGGAGCTGTTTTTT
cdr3_aa: CASSRQISNTGELFF

d_call: TRBD1
clone_size: NA
cdr3_length: 15
j_call: TRBJ2-7
v_call: TRBV5-1
cdr3_nt: TGCGCCAGCAGCTTCGTAGGGGGCGGCTCCTACGAGCAGTACTTC
cdr3_aa: CASSFVGGGSYEQYF

d_call: TRBD1
clone_size: NA
cdr3_length: 15
j_call: TRBJ1-3
v_call: TRBV2
cdr3_nt: TGTGCCAGCCGCCGGGACAGGGACTCTGGAAACACCATATATTTT
cdr3_aa: CASRRDRDSGNTIYF

d_call: NA
clone_size: NA
cdr3_length: 13
j_call: TRBJ1-4
v_call: TRBV5-4
cdr3_nt: TGTGCCAGCAGCTCGCCGGACTCTGAAAAACTGTTTTTT
cdr3_aa: CASSSPDSEKLFF

d_call: TRBD1
clone_size: NA
cdr3_length: 12
j_call: TRBJ1-2
v_call: TRBV6-5
cdr3_nt: TGTGCCAGCACCGGACAGGGCGGCGGCTACACCTTC
cdr3_aa: CASTGQGGGYTF

d_call: NA
clone_size: NA
cdr3_length: 16
j_call: TRBJ1-2
v_call: TRBV5-6
cdr3_nt: TGTGCCAGCAGCCGCCGGAGAGGCCGTACCCTATATGGCTACACCTTC
cdr3_aa: CASSRRRGRTLYGYTF

d_call: TRBD2
clone_size: NA
cdr3_length: 15
j_call: TRBJ2-3
v_call: TRBV5-1
cdr3_nt: TGCGCCAGCAGCTTGTGGGGGGGTAGCACAGATACGCAGTATTTT
cdr3_aa: CASSLWGGSTDTQYF

d_call: NA
clone_size: NA
cdr3_length: 15
j_call: TRBJ1-1
v_call: TRBV5-1
cdr3_nt: TGCGCCAGCAGCTTGGCCCCGACAGAGACTCCTGAAGCTTTCTTT
cdr3_aa: CASSLAPTETPEAFF

d_call: NA
clone_size: NA
cdr3_length: 19
j_call: TRBJ2-3
v_call: TRBV29-1
cdr3_nt: TGCAGCGTTGTCCATGCAGCGGGATGGGGGGCCACTAGCACAGATACGCAGTATTTT
cdr3_aa: CSVVHAAGWGATSTDTQYF